One sample yielded the 8 T cell receptor beta chains listed below, sequenced in a study of CD8+CD57+ T cells in acquired aplastic anemia. By flow cytometry, patients selected for sequencing had shown an expansion of CD8+CD57+ cells. Investigators profiled TCR beta VDJ and CDR3 from genomic DNA template. Each CDR3 protein gets one entry after TCRdb re-called the reads with MiXCR. Here the sample spans some 180,000 distinct CDR3 sequences, roughly 65% being singletons. Sequencing used sorted CD4+, CD8+, or CD8+CD57+ T cells (not recorded which) from PBMCs. Receptor source: a human donor with aplastic anemia.

This chain connects TRBV7-2 to TRBJ1-6; TRBD1 might be the D (5 bases). V was cut by 5 bases and J by 10 bases, with 15 bases left in between. CDR1 SGHTA and CDR2 FQGNSA come from the germline V gene. This CDR3 region has 14 residues. The CDR3 nucleotides read TGTGCCAGCAGCACAAGACAGCTCGGATCACCCCTCCACTTT. It yields the protein CASSTRQLGSPLHF.

This clonotype was seen repeatedly, ten times or more. The chain joins TRBV6-5 to TRBJ1-2, with D maybe TRBD1 (6 bases). The CDR3 totals 17 residues. Trimming cost V 5 bases and J 0 bases, with 19 bases left between them. The germline V gene has CDR1 MNHEY and CDR2 SVGAGI. CDR3 nucleotide sequence: TGTGCCAGCAGTCCCCGCGGACAGACTGAAGCTAACTATGGCTACACCTTC. Translating it yields CASSPRGQTEANYGYTF.

The chain joins TRBV19 to TRBJ1-1, with 8 bases that match TRBD1. Germline loops: CDR1 LNHDA, CDR2 SQIVND (reference sequence). CDR3 length: 13 amino acids. Trimming at V came to 5 bases and at J to 4 bases, leaving 3 bases not matched to a gene. The CDR3 DNA reads as TGTGCCAGTAGTGCACAGGGGGTCACTGAAGCTTTCTTT. Amino acids: CASSAQGVTEAFF.

This clonotype was counted a few times. The chain links TRBV7-2 to TRBJ1-6; D possibly corresponds to TRBD1 (6 bases). The CDR3 has 16 residues. Trimming cost V 4 bases and J 12 bases, with 22 bases left between them. Germline V gives CDR1 SGHTA, CDR2 FQGNSA. The CDR3 here is CASSSTTNRVWRPLHF. The DNA of the CDR3 is TGTGCCAGCAGCTCCACGACCAACAGGGTATGGAGACCCCTCCACTTT.

With regard to this clonotype: Since the CDR3 does not end with the conserved phenylalanine or tryptophan, this likely comes from a read error. The CDR3 DNA follows: TGTGCCAGCAGCCCCCGGGACGACAATGAGCAGTTCTGC. It translates to CASSPRDDNEQFC. This chain joins TRBV11-2 and TRBJ2-1; perhaps D is TRBD1 or TRBD2 (5 bases each). V gave up 5 bases and J gave up 5 bases, with 10 bases separating them. The CDR3 covers 13 residues. Looked up from germline, CDR1 is SGHAT and CDR2 is FQNNGV.

The chain is built from TRBV29-1 and TRBJ1-1; D uncertain. Per germline, CDR1 SQVTM and CDR2 ANQGSEA. Trimming removed 1 base from V and 1 base from J, with 7 bases in between. The CDR3 consists of 13 residues. CDR3 amino acids: CSVEGHRNTEAFF. The CDR3, as DNA: TGCAGCGTTGAAGGACACAGGAACACTGAAGCTTTCTTT.

This clonotype was seen a few times. This chain joins TRBV20-1 and TRBJ1-2, with D unclear. This CDR3 spans 14 amino acids. Trimming left V 1 base short and J 6 bases short, with 15 bases between. Germline V CDR1 and CDR2: DFQATT, SNEGSKA (reference sequence). CDR3 amino acids: CSARGAADQNGYTF. Here the CDR3 DNA reads TGCAGTGCTAGAGGGGCAGCCGACCAGAATGGCTACACCTTC.

The chain combines TRBV7-2 with TRBJ2-5, with D unclear. CDR3 length: 12 amino acids. Germline assignment: CDR1 SGHTA and CDR2 FQGNSA. V was shortened by 2 bases and J by 5 bases, with 6 bases between the two germline ends. The CDR3 DNA is TGTGCCAGCAGCTTATCTTCTGAGACCCAGTACTTC. Translated: CASSLSSETQYF.